The clone carrying this T cell receptor (beta chain) was recorded at least ten times. Germline V gene sequence: CDR1 SGHAT, CDR2 FQNNGV. The V end was cut by 5 bases, the J end by 1 base, with 14 bases between. The CDR3 length is 15 residues. The investigators amplified TCR beta CDR3 regions from RNA transcripts. The TCR CDR3 was amplified in a first-round RT-PCR using the HTBI primer set. TCRdb itself ran the multiplex PCR reads through MiXCR, one entry per CDR3 protein. This table holds almost 350,000 distinct CDR3 sequences, roughly 18% found once. This sample stems from a study of T cells in Graves' hyperthyroidism and ophthalmopathy.

The J gene is TRBJ1-1, the V gene TRBV11-2; tentatively, D is TRBD1 (5 bases). The sequenced sample consisted of blood. The sequence was collected from a woman in her thirties or forties with Graves' ophthalmopathy. The CDR3 DNA sequence: TGTGCCAGCAGCACGGGACGGCAGAAGAACACTGAAGCTTTCTTT. Translated: CASSTGRQKNTEAFF.